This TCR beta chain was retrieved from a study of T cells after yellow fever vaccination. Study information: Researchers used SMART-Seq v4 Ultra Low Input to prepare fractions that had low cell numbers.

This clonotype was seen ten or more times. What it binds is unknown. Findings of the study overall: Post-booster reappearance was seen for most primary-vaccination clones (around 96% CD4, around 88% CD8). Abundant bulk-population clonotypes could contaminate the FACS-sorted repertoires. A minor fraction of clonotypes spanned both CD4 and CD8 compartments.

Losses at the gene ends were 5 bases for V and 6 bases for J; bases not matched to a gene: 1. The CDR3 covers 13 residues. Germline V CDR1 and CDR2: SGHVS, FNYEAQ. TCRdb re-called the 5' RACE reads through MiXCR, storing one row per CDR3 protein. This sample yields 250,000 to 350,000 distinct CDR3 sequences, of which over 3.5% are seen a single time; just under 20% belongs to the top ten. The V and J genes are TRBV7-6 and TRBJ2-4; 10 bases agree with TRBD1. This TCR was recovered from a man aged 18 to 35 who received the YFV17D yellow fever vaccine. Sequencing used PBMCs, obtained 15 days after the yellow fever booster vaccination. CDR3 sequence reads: CASSRTGGNIQYF. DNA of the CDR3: TGTGCCAGCAGCCGGACAGGGGGAAACATTCAGTACTTC. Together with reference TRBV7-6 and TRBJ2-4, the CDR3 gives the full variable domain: GAGVSQSPRYKVTKRGQDVALRCDPISGHVSLYWYRQALGQGPEFLTYFNYEAQQDKSGLPNDRFSAERPEGSISTLTIQRTEQRDSAMYRCASSRTGGNIQYFGAGTRLSVL.